This is a list of T cell receptor beta chains from one sample in a study of T cell changes during pregnancy in multiple sclerosis. TCRdb's table, derived via immunoSEQ multiplex PCR, lists solely in-frame clones and lacks some. The table records about 80,000 clones, 90% to 95% of them present only once. Material: peripheral blood, obtained before pregnancy. These receptors were taken from a female donor with multiple sclerosis, enrolled in a pregnancy study. CDR3s include the opening cysteine and the closing phenylalanine or tryptophan. The D gene is left open where the match is weak. A clone size is listed for some rows: how often the clone was seen (once, few, many), or a class if it is expanded.

v_gene	j_gene	abundance	d_gene	CDR3nt	CDR3aa
TRBV4-1	TRBJ2-1	NA	TRBD2	TGCGCCAGCAGTCAAGCGGGGGGGCCCTTTTACAATGAGCAGTTCTTC	CASSQAGGPFYNEQFF
TRBV5-6	TRBJ1-2	NA	NA	TGTGCCAGCAGCTTGCAGGGGAGCTATGGCTACACCTTC	CASSLQGSYGYTF
TRBV19	TRBJ1-1	NA	TRBD1	TGTGCCAGTAGTTTCTGGACAGGGGGGAAACGTGGCACTGAAGCTTTCTTT	CASSFWTGGKRGTEAFF
TRBV7-7	TRBJ2-1	NA	NA	TGTGCTAGCAGCTTAGCGCCAGGTTTAGTCAATGAGCAGTTCTTC	CASSLAPGLVNEQFF
TRBV9	TRBJ1-2	once	NA	TGTGCCAGCAGCGTAGAAGCAGCGACCAGTGGCTACACCTTC	CASSVEAATSGYTF
TRBV6-5	TRBJ2-7	NA	NA	TGTGCCAGCAGTTACTGGGACACATACTCCTACGAGCAGTACTTC	CASSYWDTYSYEQYF
TRBV19	TRBJ2-2	NA	TRBD1	TGTGCCATAGGACAGGGGGTCCTCACCGGGGAGCTGTTTTTT	CAIGQGVLTGELFF
TRBV9	TRBJ2-1	NA	TRBD2	TGTGCCAGCAGCGTAGCAGGAGAGACTAGCGGGGGCTATGAGCAGTTCTTC	CASSVAGETSGGYEQFF
TRBV5-1	TRBJ2-3	NA	NA	TGCGCCAGCAGCCTCGACAGGAGCACAGATACGCAGTATTTT	CASSLDRSTDTQYF
TRBV19	TRBJ1-5	NA	TRBD1	TGTGCCAGTAGTATCACAGGGGTTCACAGCAATCAGCCCCAGCATTTT	CASSITGVHSNQPQHF
TRBV7-9	TRBJ2-1	NA	NA	TGTGCCAGCAAGACGGGGGGCTTCGACAATGAGCAGTTCTTC	CASKTGGFDNEQFF
TRBV11-2	TRBJ2-5	NA	NA	TGTGCCAGCAGCTTAGGGAGGGGTCCACAAGAGACCCAGTACTTC	CASSLGRGPQETQYF
TRBV10-1	TRBJ2-3	NA	NA	TGCGCCAGCAGTGAGGCCCAGGCAGTAACAGATACGCAGTATTTT	CASSEAQAVTDTQYF
TRBV30	TRBJ2-1	once	NA	TGTGCCTGGAGTCTCAGTCGGGGGGCTCACAGTGAGCAGTTCTTC	CAWSLSRGAHSEQFF
TRBV19	TRBJ2-7	NA	NA	TGTGCCAGTAGTTGGAGGGCTAGCCGGGACTACGAGCAGTACTTC	CASSWRASRDYEQYF
TRBV7-8	TRBJ1-5	NA	NA	TGTGCCAGCAGCTTGGGAGTGGGCAATCAGCCCCAGCATTTT	CASSLGVGNQPQHF
TRBV5-4	TRBJ1-4	NA	NA	TGTGCCAGCAGCGACAGGTCAACTAATGAAAAACTGTTTTTT	CASSDRSTNEKLFF
TRBV19	TRBJ2-3	NA	TRBD2	TGTGCCAGTAGTATGGCCCGGGACTATGCTACACCGCAGTATTTT	CASSMARDYATPQYF
TRBV5-4	TRBJ2-6	NA	TRBD1	TGTGCCAGCAGCCCCGGACAGGGACTTACGGGGGCCAACGTCCTGACTTTC	CASSPGQGLTGANVLTF
TRBV14	TRBJ2-5	NA	TRBD1	TGTGCCAGCAGCCAAGGACAGGGGGGGCAAGAGACCCAGTACTTC	CASSQGQGGQETQYF
TRBV25-1	TRBJ2-7	NA	NA	TGTGCCAGCAGTGAATGGGGAGTAGAGGAATACTTC	CASSEWGVEEYF
TRBV10-2	TRBJ2-1	NA	TRBD2	TGCGCCACGAGACTAGCGGGGGTTCAGTTCTTC	CATRLAGVQFF
TRBV6-5	TRBJ2-7	NA	NA	TGTGCCAGCAGTTACTTAGCGCGCGACGAGCAGTACTTC	CASSYLARDEQYF
TRBV18	TRBJ2-2	once	NA	TGTGCCAGCTCACCACTGTCTGGCGGGAACACCGGGGAGCTGTTTTTT	CASSPLSGGNTGELFF
TRBV4-1	TRBJ2-5	NA	TRBD1	TGCGCCAGCAGCCAAGAGACAGGGGACAGCGGGGAGACCCAGTACTTC	CASSQETGDSGETQYF
TRBV14	TRBJ1-2	NA	NA	TGTGCCAGCAGCCCAGTCGTCGGGGGTGGGTATGGCTACACCTTC	CASSPVVGGGYGYTF
TRBV9	TRBJ1-3	NA	NA	TGTGCCAGCAGCTTCACGAGAGGGCCCTTTGGAAACACCATATATTTT	CASSFTRGPFGNTIYF
TRBV7-8	TRBJ1-1	NA	TRBD1	TGTGCCAGCAGCTTTCGACAGGGAACTGAAGCTTTCTTT	CASSFRQGTEAFF
TRBV19	TRBJ1-1	few	NA	TGTGCCAGTAGTAAGGGTCGAACAGGGCGATTTGCTGAAGCTTTCTTT	CASSKGRTGRFAEAFF
TRBV7-3	TRBJ1-5	NA	NA	TGTGCCAGCAGCTTTTCCGGGGGCAATCAGCCCCAGCATTTT	CASSFSGGNQPQHF
TRBV11-1	TRBJ2-3	NA	TRBD2	TGTGCCAGCAGCCGTAGCGGGGGCCTAAGCACAGATACGCAGTATTTT	CASSRSGGLSTDTQYF
TRBV19	TRBJ1-1	NA	NA	TGTGCCAGTAGTCCGAACAGAAACACTGAAGCTTTCTTT	CASSPNRNTEAFF
TRBV18	TRBJ1-6	NA	TRBD1	TGTGCCAGCTCACCCCAGGGACAGGGGGATTCACCCCTCCACTTT	CASSPQGQGDSPLHF
TRBV7-3	TRBJ1-2	NA	TRBD1	TGTGCCAGCAGCTCCGGGGCGAGGGGGCCGGGCTCTAACTATGGCTACACCTTC	CASSSGARGPGSNYGYTF
TRBV10-3	TRBJ2-7	NA	NA	TGTGCCATCAGTGAGGGCCCTAGTTACATGCAGTACTTC	CAISEGPSYMQYF
TRBV2	TRBJ2-3	NA	TRBD2	TGTGCCAGCAGTGAAGCGCTTGGGCGGGGGGTACCAGATACGCAGTATTTT	CASSEALGRGVPDTQYF